This TCR beta chain was recovered during a study of T cell responses to AZD1222 COVID-19 vaccine. Overall study results and limits: Among AZD1222 vaccinees, only six were seropositive at baseline. Reportedly, nearly half the spike-specific TCRs target unmutated variant regions.

On this clone: The antigen remains unidentified.

Libraries were prepared by immunoSEQ multiplex PCR; TCRdb keeps only in-frame clonotypes and omits some of them. Among roughly 150,000 clones listed, approximately 90% were seen once. The input for sequencing was peripheral blood, taken after recovery from COVID-19. The receptor comes from an adult who had recovered from COVID-19.

The CDR3 spells CASSLEQATAFF. The CDR3 coding sequence is TGTGCCAGCAGCTTAGAGCAGGCCACAGCTTTCTTT. The gene calls are TRBV7-9 and TRBJ1-1; D remains unclear. From germline, CDR1 is SEHNR and CDR2 FQNEAQ (reference sequence). The V end lost 1 base, the J end lost 10 bases, and 10 bases lay between the germline ends. The CDR3 is 12 residues long.